The 13 T cell receptor beta chains given below trace back to one sample, sequenced in a study of human T cells and chemical hapten exposure. Time point meaning: patch test 1, 2 weeks after DPC sensitization. Treatment given: therapeutic diphenylcyclopropenone sensitization with weekly scalp DPC. From the RACE reads, TCRdb called clonotypes with MiXCR, one entry per CDR3 protein. The profile shows roughly 80,000 distinct CDR3 sequences, roughly 10% of them singletons. The sample here was whole blood, taken in connection with sensitization to the hapten diphenylcyclopropenone (DPC). The source of these receptors is a woman between 50 and 59 years old with alopecia areata. Some clones in this sample may be carry-over from other donors' samples.

This clonotype occurred many times. The rearrangement uses TRBV4-1 and TRBJ1-1; tentative D call: TRBD1 (5 bases). The CDR3 runs 13 residues. V gave up 5 bases and J gave up 6 bases, with 13 bases separating them. Looked up from germline, CDR1 is MGHRA and CDR2 is YSYEKL. CDR3 bases: TGCGCCAGCAGCAGGGGTTTACTCGCTGAAGCTTTCTTT. Translating gives CASSRGLLAEAFF.

This clonotype showed up just a few times. V usage is TRBV7-3 and J usage is TRBJ2-1, with TRBD2 identical over 10 bases. CDR1 is SGHTA and CDR2 is FQGTGA in the germline V gene. V was clipped by 4 bases and J by 3 bases; unmatched bases: 3. CDR3 size: 15 residues. The CDR3 bases are TGTGCCAGCAGCTCCGTAGCGGGAGGCTACAATGAGCAGTTCTTC. Translated, it gives CASSSVAGGYNEQFF.

This chain joins TRBV6-2 or TRBV6-3 and TRBJ2-7; D is tentatively TRBD1 or TRBD2 (5 bases each). From germline, CDR1 is MNHEY and CDR2 SVGEGT. The ends were cut back, 6 bases at V and 1 base at J, with 16 bases in the middle. The CDR3 runs 15 residues. The CDR3, as DNA: TGTGCCAGCAGCCCCCCGGGACGGAGTTCCTACGAGCAGTACTTC. Translation: CASSPPGRSSYEQYF.

Concerning this clonotype: At one boundary the junction diverges from the germline segment, which might be a read error. CDR3 bases: TGTGCCAGCAGTGCCGACAGGCCCCCGGTTATCTTT. This translates into CASSADRPPVIF. The chain links TRBV12-3 or TRBV12-4 to TRBJ1-1, with a possible D match to TRBD1 (6 bases). The CDR3 contains 12 residues.

This sequence joins TRBV7-3 and TRBJ2-3, with TRBD1 identical over 7 bases. This CDR3 is built from 15 residues. Per the germline V gene, CDR1 is SGHTA and CDR2 is FQGTGA. The V gene end was trimmed by 5 bases and the J gene end by 4 bases; junction bases not matched to a gene: 9. CDR3 loop: CASSPQTGSADTQYF. The CDR3 region has the DNA TGTGCCAGCAGCCCCCAGACAGGGTCCGCAGATACGCAGTATTTT.

The chain carries TRBV25-1 and TRBJ2-1; the match to TRBD2 covers 11 bases. The J segment lost 9 bases and the V segment lost 4 bases, leaving 8 bases of the junction unmatched. CDR1 and CDR2 (germline): MGHDK, SYGVNS. The CDR3 has 15 residues. CDR3 sequence reads: CASSATSGVPSEQFF. In nucleotides, the CDR3 is TGTGCCAGCAGTGCGACTAGCGGGGTACCGTCTGAGCAGTTCTTC.

This clonotype showed up many times. The gene calls are TRBV30 and TRBJ2-1; D remains ambiguous. Looked up from germline, CDR1 is GTSNPN and CDR2 is SVGIG (reference sequence). V was pared by 0 bases and J by 13 bases, with 10 bases between. The CDR3 runs 11 residues. Here the CDR3 reads CAWSVETLQFF. The CDR3, as DNA: TGTGCCTGGAGTGTGGAGACACTACAGTTCTTC. Drawing the rest from reference TRBV30 and TRBJ2-1, the complete variable domain is SQTIHQWPATLVQPVGSPLSLECTVEGTSNPNLYWYRQAAGRGLQLLFYSVGIGQISSEVPQNLSASRPQDRQFILSSKKLLLSDSGFYLCAWSVETLQFFGPGTRLTVL.

This clonotype was seen many times. The chain employs TRBV27 and TRBJ1-1, with D hard to call. The CDR3 is made up of 14 amino acids. V dropped 5 bases and J dropped 1 base, with 11 bases sitting between them. Looked up from germline, CDR1 is MNHEY and CDR2 is SMNVEV (reference sequence). This CDR3 reads CASSLSVANTEAFF. The CDR3 nucleotides read TGTGCCAGCAGTCTCTCTGTTGCGAACACTGAAGCTTTCTTT.

This clonotype was recorded many times. The chain recombines TRBV20-1 with TRBJ1-1, with D perhaps matching TRBD1 (6 bases). CDR1 DFQATT and CDR2 SNEGSKA come from the germline V gene (reference sequence). CDR3 length: 16 residues. The V and J ends lost 1 base and 5 bases respectively, with 20 bases between them. The CDR3: CSARARDTLLGTEAFF. The CDR3 bases are TGCAGTGCTAGAGCCCGGGACACCCTATTGGGTACTGAAGCTTTCTTT.

This clonotype occurred many times. CDR3 sequence (DNA): TGTGCCAGCAGTCTTCTTAGCGGGGGGGCCTACAATGAGCAGTTCTTC. Its protein is CASSLLSGGAYNEQFF. The chain carries TRBV6-6 and TRBJ2-1; TRBD2 aligns across 11 bases. From germline, CDR1 is MNHNY and CDR2 SVGAGI (reference sequence). V lost 5 bases, J lost 2 bases, and 5 bases stayed unmatched. The CDR3 loop spans 16 amino acids.

This clonotype was observed at least ten times. V and J are TRBV12-3 or TRBV12-4 and TRBJ2-2, with a weak D call TRBD2 (5 bases). The CDR3 runs 16 residues. The V end lost 7 bases, the J end lost 0 bases, and 15 bases lay between the germline ends. In DNA form, the CDR3 reads TGTGCCAGCACCCGGAGTCGGGGTTCGAACACCGGGGAGCTGTTTTTT. Residues: CASTRSRGSNTGELFF.

This clonotype was detected ten times or more. The gene calls are TRBV2 and TRBJ1-5; no definite D call. The CDR3 has 15 amino acids. Trimming removed 1 base from V and 3 bases from J, with 10 bases in between. In germline, CDR1 is SNHLY, CDR2 FYNNEI. The CDR3 here is CASSEGLISNQPQHF. The CDR3 region has the DNA TGTGCCAGCAGTGAAGGTCTTATCTCCAATCAGCCCCAGCATTTT.

This clonotype was seen repeatedly, ten times or more. The chain recombines TRBV29-1 with TRBJ2-3; no firm D call. This CDR3 contains 14 residues. Trimming cost V 7 bases and J 0 bases, with 14 bases left between them. The germline V gene encodes CDR1 SQVTM and CDR2 ANQGSEA. In DNA, the CDR3 is TGCAGCGCCCATTATGGTCGCAGCACAGATACGCAGTATTTT. Translation gives CSAHYGRSTDTQYF.